These T cell receptor beta chains were read from a single sample in a study of PD-L1 blockade in urothelial cancer. The repertoire was sequenced with immunoSEQ multiplex PCR; TCRdb's copy has only in-frame clones and lacks some. The sample has some 100,000 clones; roughly 90% are singletons. The source material was PBMCs, sampled around atezolizumab (anti-PD-L1) treatment. Every receptor here comes from a woman older than 75 with urothelial cancer. Both conserved end residues are trimmed from each CDR3. The order of the fields is J gene, V gene, D gene, clone size, CDR3 protein. D genes are given only for firm matches. A clone size is listed for some rows: how often the clone was seen (once, few, many), or a class if it is expanded.

TRBJ2-3 TRBV10-2 NA NA ASSELGRSTDTQY
NA TRBV5-1 TRBD1 NA ASSPRQGSSYEQY
TRBJ2-5 TRBV28 NA NA ASSRQETQY
TRBJ2-7 TRBV7-8 TRBD1 NA ASSFGGQGIYEQY
TRBJ1-5 TRBV6-1 TRBD1 NA ATSGTASNQPQH
TRBJ1-5 TRBV28 NA NA ASSLRRGNQPQH
TRBJ1-1 TRBV27 TRBD1 NA ASSLYRGQAF
TRBJ2-5 TRBV27 NA NA ASRSRETQY
TRBJ2-1 TRBV9 TRBD2 NA ASSVGLAGGYSEQF
TRBJ1-1 TRBV27 NA NA ASSPNRVRTEAF
TRBJ2-1 TRBV6-6 TRBD2 NA ASSSTSGRFYEQF
TRBJ1-3 TRBV18 TRBD1 NA ASSLQGAVGNTIY
TRBJ2-1 TRBV7-2 NA once ASSVQVGSYNEQF
TRBJ2-2 TRBV11-2 TRBD2 NA ASSFRLAGDTGELF
TRBJ2-7 TRBV9 NA NA ASSVAGEVTYEQY
TRBJ1-2 TRBV11-2 TRBD1 NA ASSSQTGINYGYT
TRBJ2-5 TRBV27 TRBD1 NA ASSPGDRGTETQY
TRBJ2-1 TRBV30 TRBD1 NA AWSFGDRDYNEQF
TRBJ2-7 TRBV28 NA NA ASRAGTRTLEY
TRBJ2-2 TRBV27 NA NA ASRQGRNTGELF
TRBJ2-3 TRBV15 TRBD2 NA ATAAGGRTDTQY
TRBJ1-5 TRBV19 NA NA ASSMSSNQPQH
TRBJ1-5 TRBV30 TRBD1 NA AWNTGQVTNQPQH
TRBJ2-2 TRBV7-9 NA NA ASSPTGLRTGELF
TRBJ2-2 TRBV5-4 TRBD2 NA ASSFGGRAGTGELF
TRBJ2-3 TRBV2 TRBD2 NA ASHKREGADTQY
TRBJ1-1 TRBV18 TRBD1 NA ASSRDRGDTEAF
TRBJ1-2 TRBV7-2 TRBD1 NA ASSERATGYDGYT
TRBJ1-1 TRBV18 NA NA ASSPPGVGGNTEAF
TRBJ2-1 TRBV28 NA NA ATLQNNEQF
TRBJ1-5 TRBV28 NA NA ASSSRTFSNQPQH
TRBJ2-7 TRBV28 TRBD2 NA ASRASGPGDEQY
TRBJ2-7 TRBV6-5 TRBD2 NA ASSKPGLASYEQY
TRBJ1-5 TRBV19 TRBD1 few ASSQFGQGASQPQH
TRBJ2-1 TRBV7-3 NA NA ASSLSADSRYNEQF
TRBJ1-1 TRBV7-3 TRBD1 once ASSLRTGRGDTEAF
TRBJ1-5 TRBV5-5 TRBD1 NA ASSTETGSLGQPQH
TRBJ1-1 TRBV9 TRBD1 few ASSGRTGAVAEAF
TRBJ2-3 TRBV5-1 NA NA ASSLAVGAGTDTQY
TRBJ1-5 TRBV5-1 TRBD1 NA ASSPGGGGSQPQH